The 8 T cell receptor beta chains listed next were all sequenced from one sample in a study of cytomegalovirus exposure and HLA in healthy donors. This PCR relied on a set of 60 Vbeta primers and 13 Jbeta primers. The table came from immunoSEQ multiplex PCR; TCRdb's copy has only in-frame clones and leaves some out. The data hold 250,000 or so clones, with 92% observed a single time. The sequenced material came from PBMCs. Receptors originate from a girl aged 2-9 years in good health and CMV-seronegative.

The gene calls are TRBV15 and TRBJ1-2; TRBD1 might be the D (5 bases). The CDR3 has 14 amino acids. Germline V lookup: CDR1 LNHNV, CDR2 YYDKDF (reference sequence). The V end lost 0 bases, the J end lost 0 bases, and 5 bases lay between the germline ends. The CDR3 region has the DNA TGTGCCACCAGCAGAGACAGGGCTAACTATGGCTACACCTTC. This sequence encodes CATSRDRANYGYTF.

The DNA of the CDR3 is TGTGCCAGCAGTGAAGAGGGGGGGGTTGGCCGTGGCTACACCTTC. Translating gives CASSEEGGVGRGYTF. This rearrangement joins TRBV6-4 to TRBJ1-2; possibly TRBD1 for D (6 bases). Germline V gives CDR1 MRHNA, CDR2 SNTAGT. V gave up 3 bases and J gave up 7 bases, with 18 bases separating them. The CDR3 sequence is 15 residues long.

The chain recombines TRBV11-2 with TRBJ2-5, with D possibly being TRBD2 (5 bases). Deletions cut 2 bases from V and 7 bases from J, with 17 bases between. The CDR3 is 15 amino acids. Germline CDR1 reads SGHAT; CDR2 reads FQNNGV. The CDR3 here is CASSLSTSWAATQYF. CDR3 sequence (DNA): TGTGCCAGCAGCTTATCAACTAGTTGGGCGGCGACCCAGTACTTC.

The rearrangement joins TRBV25-1 to TRBJ2-2; D gene uncertain. Trimming took 3 bases from V and 2 from J, leaving 4 bases between them. The CDR3 contains 13 residues. Per germline, CDR1 MGHDK and CDR2 SYGVNS. CDR3 nucleotides: TGTGCCAGCAGTGACCCAAACACCGGGGAGCTGTTTTTT. It yields the protein CASSDPNTGELFF.

Here the CDR3 reads CASSEAGQGGYGYTF. CDR3 DNA: TGTGCCAGCAGTGAAGCCGGGCAGGGAGGCTATGGCTACACCTTC. The chain couples TRBV2 to TRBJ1-2, with D maybe TRBD1 (5 bases). Germline CDR1 reads SNHLY; CDR2 reads FYNNEI. Trimming stripped 0 bases from V and 4 bases from J, with 12 bases between. This CDR3 region has 15 residues.

CDR3 sequence reads: CASSPTGQLNQPQHF. In DNA, the CDR3 is TGTGCCAGCAGTCCCACCGGACAGTTGAATCAGCCCCAGCATTTT. V and J are TRBV28 and TRBJ1-5; the D gene is possibly TRBD1 (6 bases). V shed 5 bases and J shed 4 bases, with 15 bases lying between them. Germline-derived CDR1 and CDR2 are MDHEN and SYDVKM. There are 15 residues in the CDR3.

J is TRBJ1-2 and V is TRBV5-4, with D uncertain. The germline V and J ends were trimmed by 4 bases and 0 bases, with 7 bases remaining between them. Germline CDR1 reads SGHNT; CDR2 reads YYREEE (reference sequence). This CDR3 comprises 13 residues. In DNA form, the CDR3 reads TGTGCCAGCAGCCTCGACACTAACTATGGCTACACCTTC. It encodes CASSLDTNYGYTF.

V and J are TRBV30 and TRBJ1-1; TRBD1 matches at 7 bases. The CDR3 length is 15 residues. V lost 2 bases to trimming and J lost 0 bases; unmatched junction nucleotides: 6. The germline gives CDR1 GTSNPN, CDR2 SVGIG (reference sequence). The DNA for the CDR3 is TGTGCCTGGAGTCCCGAACAGGGGATGAACACTGAAGCTTTCTTT. Amino acids: CAWSPEQGMNTEAFF.